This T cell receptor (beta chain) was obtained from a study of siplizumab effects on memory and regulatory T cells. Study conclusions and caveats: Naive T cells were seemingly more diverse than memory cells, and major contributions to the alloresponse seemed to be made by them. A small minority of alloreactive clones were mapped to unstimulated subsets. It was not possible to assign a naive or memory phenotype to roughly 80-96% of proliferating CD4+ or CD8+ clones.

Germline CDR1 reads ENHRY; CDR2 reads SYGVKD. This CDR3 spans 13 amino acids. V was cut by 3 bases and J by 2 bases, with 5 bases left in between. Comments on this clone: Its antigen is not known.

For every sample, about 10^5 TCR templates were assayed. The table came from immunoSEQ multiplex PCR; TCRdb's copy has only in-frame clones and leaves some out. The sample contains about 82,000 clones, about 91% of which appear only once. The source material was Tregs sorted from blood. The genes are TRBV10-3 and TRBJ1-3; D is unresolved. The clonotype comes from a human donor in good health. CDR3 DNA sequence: TGTGCCATCAGTGATGGGGCTGGAAACACCATATATTTT. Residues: CAISDGAGNTIYF.